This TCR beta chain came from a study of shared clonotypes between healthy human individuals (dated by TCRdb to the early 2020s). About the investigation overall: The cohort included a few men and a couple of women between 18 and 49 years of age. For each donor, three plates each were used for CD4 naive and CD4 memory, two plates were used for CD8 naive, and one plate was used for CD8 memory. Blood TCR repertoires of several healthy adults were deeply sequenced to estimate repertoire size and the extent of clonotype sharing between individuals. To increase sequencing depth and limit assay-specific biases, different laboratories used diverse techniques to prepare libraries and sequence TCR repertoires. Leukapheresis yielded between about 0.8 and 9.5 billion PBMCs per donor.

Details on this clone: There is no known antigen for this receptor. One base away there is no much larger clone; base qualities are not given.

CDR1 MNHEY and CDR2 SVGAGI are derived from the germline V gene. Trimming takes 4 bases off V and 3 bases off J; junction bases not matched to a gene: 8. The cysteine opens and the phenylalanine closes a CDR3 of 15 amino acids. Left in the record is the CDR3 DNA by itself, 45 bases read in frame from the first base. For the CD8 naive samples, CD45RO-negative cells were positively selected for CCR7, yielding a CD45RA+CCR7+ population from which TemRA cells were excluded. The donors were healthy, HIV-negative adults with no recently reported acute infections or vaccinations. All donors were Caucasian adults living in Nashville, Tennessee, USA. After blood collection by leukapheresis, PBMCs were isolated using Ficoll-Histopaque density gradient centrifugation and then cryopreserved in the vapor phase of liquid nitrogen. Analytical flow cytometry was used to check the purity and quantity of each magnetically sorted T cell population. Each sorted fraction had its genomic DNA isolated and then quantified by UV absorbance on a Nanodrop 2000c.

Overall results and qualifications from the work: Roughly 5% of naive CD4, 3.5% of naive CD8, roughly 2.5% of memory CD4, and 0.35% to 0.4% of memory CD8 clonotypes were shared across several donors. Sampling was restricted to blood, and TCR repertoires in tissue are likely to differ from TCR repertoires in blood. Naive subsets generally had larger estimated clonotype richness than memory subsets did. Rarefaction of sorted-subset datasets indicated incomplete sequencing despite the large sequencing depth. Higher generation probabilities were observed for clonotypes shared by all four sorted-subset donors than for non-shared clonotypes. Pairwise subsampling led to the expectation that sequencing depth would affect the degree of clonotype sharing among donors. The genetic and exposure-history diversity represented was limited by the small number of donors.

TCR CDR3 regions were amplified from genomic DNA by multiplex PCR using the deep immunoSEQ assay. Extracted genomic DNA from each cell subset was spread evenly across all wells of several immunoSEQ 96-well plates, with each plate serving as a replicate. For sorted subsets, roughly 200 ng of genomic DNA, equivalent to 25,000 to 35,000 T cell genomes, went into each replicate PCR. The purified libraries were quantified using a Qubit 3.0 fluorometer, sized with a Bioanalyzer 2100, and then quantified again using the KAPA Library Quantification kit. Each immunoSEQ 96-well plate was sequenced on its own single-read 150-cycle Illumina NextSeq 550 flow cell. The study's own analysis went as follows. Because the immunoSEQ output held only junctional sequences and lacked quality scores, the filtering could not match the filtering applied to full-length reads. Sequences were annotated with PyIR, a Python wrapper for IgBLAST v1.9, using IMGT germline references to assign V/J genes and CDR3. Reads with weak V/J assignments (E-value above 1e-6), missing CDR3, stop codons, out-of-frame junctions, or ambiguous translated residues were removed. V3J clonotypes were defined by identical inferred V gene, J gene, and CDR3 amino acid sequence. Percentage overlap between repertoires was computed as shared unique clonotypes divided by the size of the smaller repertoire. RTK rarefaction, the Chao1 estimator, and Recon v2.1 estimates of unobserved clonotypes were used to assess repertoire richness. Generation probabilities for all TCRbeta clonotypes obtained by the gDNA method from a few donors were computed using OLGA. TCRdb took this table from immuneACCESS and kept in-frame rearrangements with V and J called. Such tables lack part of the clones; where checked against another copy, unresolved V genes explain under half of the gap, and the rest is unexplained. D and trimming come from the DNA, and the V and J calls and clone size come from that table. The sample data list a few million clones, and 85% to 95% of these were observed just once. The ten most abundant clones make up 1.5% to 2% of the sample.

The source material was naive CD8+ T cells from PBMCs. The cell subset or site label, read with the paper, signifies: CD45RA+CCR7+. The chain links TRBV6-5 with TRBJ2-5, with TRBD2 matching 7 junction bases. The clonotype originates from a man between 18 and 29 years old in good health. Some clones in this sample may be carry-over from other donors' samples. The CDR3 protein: CASSFIREGEETQYF. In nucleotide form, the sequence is TGTGCCAGCAGTTTTATCAGGGAGGGAGAAGAGACCCAGTACTTC.